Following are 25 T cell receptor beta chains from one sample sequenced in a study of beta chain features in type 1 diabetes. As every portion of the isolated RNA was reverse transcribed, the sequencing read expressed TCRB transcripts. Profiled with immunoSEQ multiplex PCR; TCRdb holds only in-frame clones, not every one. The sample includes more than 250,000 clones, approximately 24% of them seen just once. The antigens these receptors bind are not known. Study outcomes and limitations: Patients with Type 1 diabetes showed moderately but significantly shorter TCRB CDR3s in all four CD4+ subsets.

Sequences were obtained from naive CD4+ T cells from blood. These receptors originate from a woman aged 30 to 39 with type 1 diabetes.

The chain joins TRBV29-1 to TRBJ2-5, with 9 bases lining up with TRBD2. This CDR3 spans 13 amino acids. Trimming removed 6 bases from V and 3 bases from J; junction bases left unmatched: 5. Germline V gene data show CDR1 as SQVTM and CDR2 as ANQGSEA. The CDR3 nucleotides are TGCAGCGTCATGACTAGCGGCAAAGAGACCCAGTACTTC. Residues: CSVMTSGKETQYF.

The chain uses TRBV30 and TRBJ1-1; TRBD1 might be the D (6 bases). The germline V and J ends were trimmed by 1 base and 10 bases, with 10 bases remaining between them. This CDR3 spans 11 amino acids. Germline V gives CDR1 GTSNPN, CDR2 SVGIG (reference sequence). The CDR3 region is CAWSAGVVAFF. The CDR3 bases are TGTGCCTGGAGTGCAGGGGTAGTAGCTTTCTTT.

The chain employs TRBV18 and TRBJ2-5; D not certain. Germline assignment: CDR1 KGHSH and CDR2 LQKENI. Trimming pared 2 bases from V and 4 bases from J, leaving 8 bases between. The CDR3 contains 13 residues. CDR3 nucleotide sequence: TGTGCCAGCTCACCATTTGGCTCAGAGACCCAGTACTTC. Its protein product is CASSPFGSETQYF.

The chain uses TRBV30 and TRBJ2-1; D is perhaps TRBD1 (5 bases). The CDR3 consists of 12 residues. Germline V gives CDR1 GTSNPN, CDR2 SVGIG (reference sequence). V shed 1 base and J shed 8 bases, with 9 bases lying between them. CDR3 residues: CAWSGPTDEQFF. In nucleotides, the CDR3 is TGTGCCTGGAGTGGCCCGACAGATGAGCAGTTCTTC.

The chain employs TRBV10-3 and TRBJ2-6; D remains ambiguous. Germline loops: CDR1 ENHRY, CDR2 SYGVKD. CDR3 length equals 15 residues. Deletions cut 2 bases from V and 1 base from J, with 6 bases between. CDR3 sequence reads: CAISERTSGANVLTF. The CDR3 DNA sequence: TGTGCCATCAGTGAGCGAACTTCTGGGGCCAACGTCCTGACTTTC.

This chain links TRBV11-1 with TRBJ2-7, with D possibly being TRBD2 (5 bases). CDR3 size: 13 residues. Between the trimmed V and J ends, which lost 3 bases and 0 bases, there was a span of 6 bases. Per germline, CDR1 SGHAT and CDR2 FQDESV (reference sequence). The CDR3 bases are TGTGCCAGCAGCTTCGGGGACTCCTACGAGCAGTACTTC. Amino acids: CASSFGDSYEQYF.

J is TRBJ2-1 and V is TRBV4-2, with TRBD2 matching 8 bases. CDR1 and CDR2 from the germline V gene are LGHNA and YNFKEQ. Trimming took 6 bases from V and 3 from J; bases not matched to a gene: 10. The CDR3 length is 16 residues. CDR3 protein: CASRAGTRMIYNEQFF. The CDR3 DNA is TGTGCCAGCAGAGCCGGGACTAGGATGATCTACAATGAGCAGTTCTTC.

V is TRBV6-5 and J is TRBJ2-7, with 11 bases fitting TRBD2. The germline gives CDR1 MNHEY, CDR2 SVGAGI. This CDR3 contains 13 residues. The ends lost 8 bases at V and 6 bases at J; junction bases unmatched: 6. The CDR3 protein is CASRTSGSSEQYF. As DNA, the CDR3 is TGTGCCAGCCGAACTAGCGGGAGTAGCGAGCAGTACTTC.

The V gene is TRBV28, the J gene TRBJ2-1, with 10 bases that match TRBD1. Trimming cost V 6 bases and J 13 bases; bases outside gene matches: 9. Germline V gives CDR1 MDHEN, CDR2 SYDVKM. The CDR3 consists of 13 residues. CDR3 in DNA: TGTGCCAGCAGCCTTACCGGGACAGGGGCTCAGTTCTTC. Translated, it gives CASSLTGTGAQFF. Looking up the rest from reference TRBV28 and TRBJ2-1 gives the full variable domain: DVKVTQSSRYLVKRTGEKVFLECVQDMDHENMFWYRQDPGLGLRLIYFSYDVKMKEKGDIPEGYSVSREKKERFSLILESASTNQTSMYLCASSLTGTGAQFFGPGTRLTVL.

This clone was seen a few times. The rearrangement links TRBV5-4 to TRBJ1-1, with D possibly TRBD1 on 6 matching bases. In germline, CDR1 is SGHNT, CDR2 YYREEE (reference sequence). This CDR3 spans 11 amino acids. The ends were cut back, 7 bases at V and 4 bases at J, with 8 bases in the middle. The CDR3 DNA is TGTGCCAGCCGAGGGGGCACTGAAGCTTTCTTT. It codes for CASRGGTEAFF.

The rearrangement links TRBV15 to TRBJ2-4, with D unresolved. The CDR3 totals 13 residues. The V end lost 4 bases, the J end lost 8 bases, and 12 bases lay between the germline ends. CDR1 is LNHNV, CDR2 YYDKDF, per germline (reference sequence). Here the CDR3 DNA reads TGTGCCACCAGCAAGCCCGGGTGGGACATTCAGTACTTC. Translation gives CATSKPGWDIQYF.

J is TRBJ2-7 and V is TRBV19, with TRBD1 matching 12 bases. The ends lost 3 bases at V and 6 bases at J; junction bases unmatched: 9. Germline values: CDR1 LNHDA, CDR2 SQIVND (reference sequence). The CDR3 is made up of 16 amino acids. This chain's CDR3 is CASSIFTGTGGSEQYF. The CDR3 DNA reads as TGTGCCAGTAGTATCTTTACCGGGACAGGGGGCTCCGAGCAGTACTTC. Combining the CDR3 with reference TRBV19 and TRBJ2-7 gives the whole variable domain DGGITQSPKYLFRKEGQNVTLSCEQNLNHDAMYWYRQDPGQGLRLIYYSQIVNDFQKGDIAEGYSVSREKKESFPLTVTSAQKNPTAFYLCASSIFTGTGGSEQYFGPGTRLTVT.

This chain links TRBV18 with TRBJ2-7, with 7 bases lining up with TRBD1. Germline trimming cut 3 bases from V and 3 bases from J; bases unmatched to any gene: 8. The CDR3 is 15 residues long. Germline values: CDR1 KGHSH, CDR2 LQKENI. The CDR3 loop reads CASSPTGTALYEQYF. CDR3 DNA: TGTGCCAGCTCACCGACCGGGACAGCACTCTACGAGCAGTACTTC.

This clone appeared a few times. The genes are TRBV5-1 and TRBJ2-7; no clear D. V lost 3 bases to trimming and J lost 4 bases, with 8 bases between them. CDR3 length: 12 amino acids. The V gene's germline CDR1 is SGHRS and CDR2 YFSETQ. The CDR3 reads CASSSGWYEQYF. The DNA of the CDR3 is TGCGCCAGCAGCTCCGGGTGGTACGAGCAGTACTTC.

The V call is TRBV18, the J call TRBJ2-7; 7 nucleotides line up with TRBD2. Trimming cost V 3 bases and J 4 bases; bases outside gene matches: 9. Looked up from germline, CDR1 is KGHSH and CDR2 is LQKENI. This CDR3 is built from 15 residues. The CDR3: CASSPGGRGAYEQYF. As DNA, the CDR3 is TGTGCCAGCTCACCGGGCGGGAGAGGGGCTTACGAGCAGTACTTC.

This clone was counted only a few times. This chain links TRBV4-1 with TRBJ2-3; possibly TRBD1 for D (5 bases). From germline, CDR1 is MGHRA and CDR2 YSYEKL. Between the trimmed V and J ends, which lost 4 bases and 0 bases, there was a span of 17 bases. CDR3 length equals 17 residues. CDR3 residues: CASSPRGATPSTDTQYF. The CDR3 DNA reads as TGCGCCAGCAGCCCCCGTGGGGCGACCCCTAGCACAGATACGCAGTATTTT.

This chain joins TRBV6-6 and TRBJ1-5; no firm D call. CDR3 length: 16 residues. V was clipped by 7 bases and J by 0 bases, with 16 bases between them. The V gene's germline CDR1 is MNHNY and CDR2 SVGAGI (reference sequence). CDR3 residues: CASTKWAADSNQPQHF. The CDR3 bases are TGTGCCAGCACCAAGTGGGCAGCCGATAGCAATCAGCCCCAGCATTTT.

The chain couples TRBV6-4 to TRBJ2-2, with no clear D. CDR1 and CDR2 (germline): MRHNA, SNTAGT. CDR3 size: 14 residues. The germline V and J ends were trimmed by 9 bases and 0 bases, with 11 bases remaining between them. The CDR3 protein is CASRSQPNTGELFF. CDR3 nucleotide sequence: TGTGCCAGTAGGAGTCAGCCGAACACCGGGGAGCTGTTTTTT.

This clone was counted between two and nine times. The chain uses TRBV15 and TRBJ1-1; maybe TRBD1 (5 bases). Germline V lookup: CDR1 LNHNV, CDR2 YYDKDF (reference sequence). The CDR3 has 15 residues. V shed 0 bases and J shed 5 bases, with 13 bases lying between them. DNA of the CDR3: TGTGCCACCAGCAGAGAGTACGGGGGAGGGACTGAAGCTTTCTTT. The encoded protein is CATSREYGGGTEAFF.

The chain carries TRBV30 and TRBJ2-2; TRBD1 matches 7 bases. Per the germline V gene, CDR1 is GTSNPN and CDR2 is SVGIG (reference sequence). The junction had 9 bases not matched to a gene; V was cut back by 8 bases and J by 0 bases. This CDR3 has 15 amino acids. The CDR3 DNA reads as TGTGCCAGCACCGGGACAGAAGCGAACACCGGGGAGCTGTTTTTT. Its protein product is CASTGTEANTGELFF.

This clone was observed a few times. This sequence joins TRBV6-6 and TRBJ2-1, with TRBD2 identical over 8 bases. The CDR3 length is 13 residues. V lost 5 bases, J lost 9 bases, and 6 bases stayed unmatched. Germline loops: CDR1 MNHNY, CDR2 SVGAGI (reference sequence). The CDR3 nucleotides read TGTGCCAGCAGTACCCCGACTAGCGCTGAGCAGTTCTTC. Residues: CASSTPTSAEQFF.

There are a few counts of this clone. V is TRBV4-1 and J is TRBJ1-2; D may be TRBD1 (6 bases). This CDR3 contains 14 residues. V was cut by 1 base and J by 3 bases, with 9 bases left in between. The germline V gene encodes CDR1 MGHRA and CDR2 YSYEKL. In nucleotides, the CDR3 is TGCGCCAGCAGCCAAGCAGGGGCGGACTATGGCTACACCTTC. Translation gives CASSQAGADYGYTF.

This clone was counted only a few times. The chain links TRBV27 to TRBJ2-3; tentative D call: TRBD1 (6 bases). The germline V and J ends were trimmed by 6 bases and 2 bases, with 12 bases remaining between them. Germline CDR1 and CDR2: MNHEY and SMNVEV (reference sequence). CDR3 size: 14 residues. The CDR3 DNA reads TGTGCCAGCAGCCAGGGGACCAACACAGATACGCAGTATTTT. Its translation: CASSQGTNTDTQYF.

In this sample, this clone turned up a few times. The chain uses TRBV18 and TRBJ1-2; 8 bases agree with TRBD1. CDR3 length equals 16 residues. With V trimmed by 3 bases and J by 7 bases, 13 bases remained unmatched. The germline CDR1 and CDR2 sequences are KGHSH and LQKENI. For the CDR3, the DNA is TGTGCCAGCTCACCTTCCGGGACAGGACCTCCCGTTGGCTACACCTTC. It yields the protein CASSPSGTGPPVGYTF.

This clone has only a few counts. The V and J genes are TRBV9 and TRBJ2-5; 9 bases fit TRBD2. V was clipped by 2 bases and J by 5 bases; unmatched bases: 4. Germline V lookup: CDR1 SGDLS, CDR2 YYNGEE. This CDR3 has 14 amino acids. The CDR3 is CASSVSGRWETQYF. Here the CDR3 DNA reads TGTGCCAGCAGCGTTAGCGGGAGATGGGAGACCCAGTACTTC.